These T cell receptor beta chains were read from a single sample in a study of shared clonotypes between healthy human individuals. The protocol was immunoSEQ multiplex PCR, while the TCRdb copy is restricted to in-frame clones and leaves out a portion. The sample includes 2 million to 2.5 million clones, approximately 95% of them seen just once. The sequenced sample consisted of naive CD8+ T cells sorted from blood. These receptor sequences come from a man aged 18 to 30 in good health. The CDR3 runs from the conserved cysteine through the conserved F or W. The D gene is left open where the match is weak. Size is stated for part of the rows, as once, few or many counts, or as a class when the clone is expanded.

D: NA
V: TRBV4-3
J: TRBJ1-4
length: 16
size: NA
CDR3: CASSQDAGAREEKLFF
DNA: TGCGCCAGCAGCCAAGATGCAGGGGCGAGGGAAGAAAAACTGTTTTTT

D: TRBD2
V: TRBV9
J: TRBJ2-3
length: 16
size: NA
CDR3: CASSVGTSGGTDTQYF
DNA: TGTGCCAGCAGCGTAGGGACTAGCGGGGGCACAGATACGCAGTATTTT

D: NA
V: TRBV30
J: TRBJ2-3
length: 13
size: NA
CDR3: CASWDGSTDTQYF
DNA: TGTGCCTCCTGGGACGGATCCACAGATACGCAGTATTTT

D: NA
V: TRBV27
J: TRBJ2-7
length: 14
size: once
CDR3: CASREDSRSYEQYF
DNA: TGTGCCAGCAGGGAGGACAGTCGCTCCTACGAGCAGTACTTC

D: NA
V: TRBV10-3
J: TRBJ2-1
length: 14
size: NA
CDR3: CAISVNVPPNEQFF
DNA: TGTGCCATCAGTGTGAACGTACCCCCAAATGAGCAGTTCTTC

D: TRBD2
V: TRBV7-2
J: TRBJ2-7
length: 14
size: NA
CDR3: CASSFASGSYEQYF
DNA: TGTGCCAGCAGCTTCGCTAGCGGCTCCTACGAGCAGTACTTC

D: TRBD1
V: TRBV5-1
J: TRBJ2-7
length: 15
size: NA
CDR3: CASSNPGQGHYEQYF
DNA: TGCGCCAGCAGCAACCCGGGACAGGGCCACTACGAGCAGTACTTC

D: NA
V: TRBV5-1
J: TRBJ2-7
length: 14
size: NA
CDR3: CASSLRGSIYEQYF
DNA: TGCGCCAGCAGCCTCAGGGGCTCTATTTACGAGCAGTACTTC

D: NA
V: TRBV4-1
J: TRBJ1-1
length: 17
size: once
CDR3: CASSQAPPGGVSTEAFF
DNA: TGCGCCAGCAGCCAAGCGCCTCCGGGGGGAGTTTCCACTGAAGCTTTCTTT

D: TRBD1
V: TRBV4-1
J: TRBJ1-4
length: 15
size: NA
CDR3: CASSPRQGADEKLFF
DNA: TGCGCCAGCAGCCCCCGGCAGGGGGCGGATGAAAAACTGTTTTTT

D: NA
V: TRBV7-9
J: TRBJ1-2
length: 13
size: NA
CDR3: CASSEVTNYGYTF
DNA: TGTGCCAGCAGCGAGGTGACTAACTATGGCTACACCTTC

D: TRBD2
V: TRBV13
J: TRBJ2-2
length: 15
size: NA
CDR3: CASSPPASGAGELFF
DNA: TGTGCCAGCAGCCCCCCCGCTAGCGGGGCCGGGGAGCTGTTTTTT

D: NA
V: TRBV27
J: TRBJ1-5
length: 12
size: NA
CDR3: CASSSGNQPQHF
DNA: TGTGCCAGCAGTTCAGGGAATCAGCCCCAGCATTTT

D: TRBD2
V: TRBV4-1
J: TRBJ2-4
length: 14
size: NA
CDR3: CASSPLAGGNIQYF
DNA: TGCGCCAGCAGCCCACTAGCGGGGGGAAACATTCAGTACTTC

D: TRBD2
V: TRBV27
J: TRBJ2-7
length: 16
size: NA
CDR3: CASSLSPGTSVYEQYF
DNA: TGTGCCAGCAGTCTTTCCCCCGGGACTAGCGTCTACGAGCAGTACTTC

D: TRBD1
V: TRBV5-6
J: TRBJ1-1
length: 14
size: once
CDR3: CASSWETGKTEAFF
DNA: TGTGCCAGCAGCTGGGAGACAGGGAAGACTGAAGCTTTCTTT

D: NA
V: TRBV30
J: TRBJ2-5
length: 14
size: once
CDR3: CAWSVGQGRETQYF
DNA: TGTGCCTGGAGTGTAGGGCAGGGAAGGGAGACCCAGTACTTC